Included here is one T cell receptor (beta chain) sequence, with context. Here immunoSEQ multiplex PCR was the method, and the copy in TCRdb shows in-frame clones only, minus some. The sample holds over 85,000 clones, roughly 91% seen once. This sample was taken from a study of blood T cell repertoires in COVID-19. The CDR3 runs to 17 residues. With V trimmed by 6 bases and J by 2 bases, 8 bases remained unmatched. Germline V gene sequence: CDR1 SNHLY, CDR2 FYNNEI. The V and J genes are TRBV2 and TRBJ2-2; 11 bases are a match to TRBD2. Input material: peripheral blood. The TCR comes from a woman in her 50s with acute or convalescent COVID-19. This CDR3 is CASRDLAGGLNTGELFF. In DNA, the CDR3 is TGTGCCAGCAGGGATCTAGCGGGAGGCTTAAACACCGGGGAGCTGTTTTTT.